This entry describes one T cell receptor (beta chain). This sample stems from a study of blood T cell repertoires in COVID-19. The CDR3 covers 17 residues. The V end was cut by 4 bases, the J end by 0 bases, with 16 bases between. Germline CDR1 reads LNHDA; CDR2 reads SQIVND (reference sequence). Repertoires were generated with immunoSEQ multiplex PCR, while TCRdb's copy carries only in-frame clones and drops some. Among 160,000 or so clones listed, approximately 82% were seen once. This receptor was taken from a man in his fifties who had recovered from COVID-19. This chain connects TRBV19 to TRBJ1-5; TRBD1 is a possible D gene (6 bases). The sample taken for sequencing was PBMCs or T cells enriched from blood (not recorded which). The DNA for the CDR3 is TGTGCCAGTAGTAAGCAGGGGTTGGGGTATAGCAATCAGCCCCAGCATTTT. Protein product: CASSKQGLGYSNQPQHF.